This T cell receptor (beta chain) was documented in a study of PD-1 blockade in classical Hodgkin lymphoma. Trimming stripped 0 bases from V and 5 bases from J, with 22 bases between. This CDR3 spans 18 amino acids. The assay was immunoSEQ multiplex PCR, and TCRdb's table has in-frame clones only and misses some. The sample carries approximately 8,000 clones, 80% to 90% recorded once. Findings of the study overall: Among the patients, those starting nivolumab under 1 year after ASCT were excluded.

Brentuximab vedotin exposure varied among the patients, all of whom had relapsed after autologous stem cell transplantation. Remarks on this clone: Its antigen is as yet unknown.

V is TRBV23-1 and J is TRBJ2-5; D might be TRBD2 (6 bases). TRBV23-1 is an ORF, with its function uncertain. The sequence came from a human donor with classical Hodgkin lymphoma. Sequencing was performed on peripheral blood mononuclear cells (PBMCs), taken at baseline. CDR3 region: CASSQSTGGFGTRETQYF. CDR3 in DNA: TGCGCCAGCAGTCAATCTACCGGAGGGTTCGGAACGCGGGAGACCCAGTACTTC.